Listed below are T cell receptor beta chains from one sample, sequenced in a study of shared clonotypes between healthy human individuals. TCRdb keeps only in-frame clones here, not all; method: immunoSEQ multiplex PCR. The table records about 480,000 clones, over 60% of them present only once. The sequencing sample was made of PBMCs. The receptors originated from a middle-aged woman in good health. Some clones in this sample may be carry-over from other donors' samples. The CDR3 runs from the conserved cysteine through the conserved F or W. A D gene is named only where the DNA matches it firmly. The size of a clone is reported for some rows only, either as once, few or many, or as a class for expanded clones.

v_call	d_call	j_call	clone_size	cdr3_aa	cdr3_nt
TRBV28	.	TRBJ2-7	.	CASNRGTYYEEQYF	TGTGCCAGCAATAGGGGAACCTACTACGAGGAGCAGTACTTC
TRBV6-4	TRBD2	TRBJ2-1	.	CASSSTAGVDEQFF	TGTGCCAGCAGTTCTACAGCGGGGGTGGATGAGCAGTTCTTC
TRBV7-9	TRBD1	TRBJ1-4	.	CASSLVDRANEKLFF	TGTGCCAGCAGCTTAGTGGACAGGGCTAATGAAAAACTGTTTTTT
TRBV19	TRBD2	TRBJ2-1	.	CASSIGPSGNNEQFF	TGTGCCAGTAGTATAGGGCCTAGCGGGAACAATGAGCAGTTCTTC
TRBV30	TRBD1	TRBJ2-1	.	CAWSTYRGRFYNEQFF	TGTGCCTGGAGTACCTACAGGGGGCGGTTTTATAATGAGCAGTTCTTC
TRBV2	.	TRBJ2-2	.	CASSEPTGELFF	TGTGCCAGCAGTGAACCGACCGGGGAGCTGTTTTTT
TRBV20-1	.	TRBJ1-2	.	CSARSAAAF	TGCAGTGCTAGATCGGCCGCTGCTTTC
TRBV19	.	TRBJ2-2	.	CATAWDTGELFF	TGTGCCACCGCGTGGGACACCGGGGAGCTGTTTTTT
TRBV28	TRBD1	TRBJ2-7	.	CASSSSGTGVYEQYF	TGTGCCAGCAGTTCTTCCGGGACAGGGGTCTACGAGCAGTACTTC
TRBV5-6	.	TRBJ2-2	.	CASSTPGTRAGELFF	TGTGCCAGCAGCACGCCCGGGACACGCGCCGGGGAGCTGTTTTTT
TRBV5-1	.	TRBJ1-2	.	CASSTMGDAGYGYTF	TGCGCCAGCAGCACGATGGGGGACGCCGGCTATGGCTACACCTTC
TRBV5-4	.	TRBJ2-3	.	CASSRDHTDTQYF	TGTGCCAGCAGCCGGGACCACACAGATACGCAGTATTTT
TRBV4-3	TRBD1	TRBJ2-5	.	CASSRTLDRLETQYF	TGCGCCAGCAGCCGTACCTTGGACAGGCTGGAGACCCAGTACTTC
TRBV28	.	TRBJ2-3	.	CASSFSRLDTQYF	TGTGCCAGCAGTTTTTCCCGGTTGGATACGCAGTATTTT
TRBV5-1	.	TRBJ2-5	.	CASSVLLAKETQYF	TGCGCCAGCAGCGTCCTTCTAGCGAAGGAGACCCAGTACTTC
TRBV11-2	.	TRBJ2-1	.	CASSLGRGGGNEQFF	TGTGCCAGCAGCTTAGGACGGGGAGGAGGGAATGAGCAGTTCTTC
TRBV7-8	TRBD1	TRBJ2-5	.	CASSFNRGKETQYF	TGTGCCAGCAGCTTCAACAGGGGAAAAGAGACCCAGTACTTC
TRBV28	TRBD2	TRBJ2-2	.	CASRPGTGGTGELFF	TGTGCCAGCAGACCCGGGACGGGGGGCACCGGGGAGCTGTTTTTT
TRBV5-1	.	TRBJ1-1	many	CASSLERAINTEAFF	TGCGCCAGCAGCTTGGAAAGGGCCATAAACACTGAAGCTTTCTTT
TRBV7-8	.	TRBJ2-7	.	CASSLSGDWSVQYF	TGTGCCAGCAGCTTAAGCGGCGACTGGTCCGTGCAGTACTTC
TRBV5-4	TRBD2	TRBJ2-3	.	CASRSGLAGGADTQYF	TGTGCCAGCAGGTCTGGACTAGCGGGAGGAGCAGATACGCAGTATTTT
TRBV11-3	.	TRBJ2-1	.	CASSLGDNEQFF	TGTGCCAGCAGCTTAGGAGACAATGAGCAGTTCTTC
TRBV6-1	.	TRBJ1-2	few	CASSDQGWQRGYTF	TGTGCCAGCAGTGATCAGGGGTGGCAAAGGGGCTACACCTTC
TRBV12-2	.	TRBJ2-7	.	CASPSSRTSGVEQYF	TGTGCAAGTCCCTCAAGCCGGACTAGCGGGGTCGAGCAGTACTTC
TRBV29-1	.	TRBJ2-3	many	CSVESRGADTQYF	TGCAGCGTTGAGTCTAGAGGGGCAGATACGCAGTATTTT
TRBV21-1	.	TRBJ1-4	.	CASRGQGVEKLFF	TGTGCCAGCCGGGGACAGGGCGTTGAAAAACTGTTTTTT
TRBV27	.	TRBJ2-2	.	CASSLGITGELFF	TGTGCCAGCAGTTTAGGGATCACCGGGGAGCTGTTTTTT
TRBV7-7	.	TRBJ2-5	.	CASSLVGASEGTQYF	TGTGCTAGCAGCTTAGTTGGGGCTAGCGAAGGGACCCAGTACTTC
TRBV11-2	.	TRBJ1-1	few	CASSLGLRDSAFF	TGTGCCAGCAGCTTAGGTCTTCGGGATTCAGCTTTCTTT
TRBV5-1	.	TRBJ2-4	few	CASSPEGGMGAKNIQYF	TGCGCCAGCAGCCCCGAAGGGGGGATGGGAGCCAAAAACATTCAGTACTTC
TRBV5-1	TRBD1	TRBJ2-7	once	CASSLGRQGLNEQYF	TGCGCCAGCAGCTTGGGTCGACAGGGGTTGAACGAGCAGTACTTC
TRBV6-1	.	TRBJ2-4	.	CATSEGVAKNIQYF	TGTGCCACCAGCGAGGGGGTAGCCAAAAACATTCAGTACTTC
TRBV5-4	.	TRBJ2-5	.	CASSFIEGLQETQYF	TGTGCCAGCAGCTTTATCGAGGGGTTGCAAGAGACCCAGTACTTC
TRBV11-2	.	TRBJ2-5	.	CASSFQVGATETQYF	TGTGCCAGCAGCTTTCAAGTGGGAGCGACAGAGACCCAGTACTTC
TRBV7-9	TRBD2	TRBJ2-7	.	CASSASRGSGSSREQYF	TGTGCCAGCAGCGCTTCCCGGGGTAGCGGGAGTTCCCGCGAGCAGTACTTC
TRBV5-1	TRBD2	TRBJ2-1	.	CASSVGTSGFDEQFF	TGCGCCAGCAGCGTCGGGACTAGCGGCTTCGATGAGCAGTTCTTC
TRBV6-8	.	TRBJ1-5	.	CASRGAGRNQPQHF	TGTGCCAGCAGAGGTGCGGGTCGCAATCAGCCCCAGCATTTT
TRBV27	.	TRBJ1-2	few	CASSSPRGGDYGYTF	TGTGCCAGCAGTTCCCCCCGGGGAGGGGACTATGGCTACACCTTC
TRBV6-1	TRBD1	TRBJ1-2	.	CASSDQQGSGYTF	TGTGCCAGCAGTGACCAACAGGGGAGCGGCTACACCTTC
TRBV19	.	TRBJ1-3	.	CASSMQISGNTIYF	TGTGCCAGTAGTATGCAGATCTCTGGAAACACCATATATTTT
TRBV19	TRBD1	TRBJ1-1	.	CASMGQMTEAFF	TGTGCCAGTATGGGACAGATGACTGAAGCTTTCTTT
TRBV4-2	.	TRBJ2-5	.	CASSQDLGEGGETQYF	TGTGCCAGCAGCCAAGATCTGGGGGAAGGAGGAGAGACCCAGTACTTC
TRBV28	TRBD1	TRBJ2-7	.	CASSSEGAPTYEQYF	TGTGCCAGCAGTTCCGAGGGGGCGCCCACCTACGAGCAGTACTTC
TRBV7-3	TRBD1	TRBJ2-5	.	CASSLSRDSQETQYF	TGTGCCAGCAGCCTTAGCCGGGACAGCCAAGAGACCCAGTACTTC
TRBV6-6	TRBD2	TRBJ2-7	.	CASSYFGGGNYEQYF	TGTGCCAGCAGTTACTTTGGGGGAGGGAACTACGAGCAGTACTTC
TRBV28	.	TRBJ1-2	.	CASSYAIPYGYTF	TGTGCCAGCAGTTATGCCATCCCTTATGGCTACACCTTC
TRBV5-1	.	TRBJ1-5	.	CASSLGGTSNQPQHF	TGCGCCAGCAGCTTGGGGGGAACTAGCAATCAGCCCCAGCATTTT
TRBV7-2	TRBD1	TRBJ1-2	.	CASSDRRTGGYGYTF	TGTGCCAGCAGCGACCGCCGGACAGGGGGCTATGGCTACACCTTC
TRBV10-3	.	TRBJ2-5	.	CAISEKQMEETQYF	TGTGCCATCAGTGAAAAACAGATGGAAGAGACCCAGTACTTC
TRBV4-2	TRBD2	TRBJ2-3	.	CASSPDTAGGADTQYF	TGTGCCAGCAGCCCCGATACGGCGGGAGGGGCAGATACGCAGTATTTT
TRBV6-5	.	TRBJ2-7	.	CASSYSSGFEQYF	TGTGCCAGCAGTTACTCGTCGGGGTTCGAGCAGTACTTC
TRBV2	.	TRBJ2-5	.	CTSSRTYQETQYF	TGTACCAGCAGCCGGACCTACCAAGAGACCCAGTACTTC
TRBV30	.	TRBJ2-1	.	CARRLGWEQFF	TGTGCCCGTCGCCTCGGCTGGGAGCAGTTCTTC
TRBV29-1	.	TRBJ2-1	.	CSVRSRDTVRANEQFF	TGCAGCGTTAGGAGCCGGGACACCGTGAGGGCCAATGAGCAGTTCTTC
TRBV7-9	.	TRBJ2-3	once	CASSLEAVLTDTQYF	TGTGCCAGCAGCTTAGAGGCGGTCCTCACAGATACGCAGTATTTT
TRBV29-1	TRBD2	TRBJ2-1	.	CSVVLAGGTGNEQFF	TGCAGCGTTGTTTTAGCGGGAGGGACCGGCAATGAGCAGTTCTTC
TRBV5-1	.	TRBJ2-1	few	CASSQDSGDEQFF	TGCGCCAGCAGCCAAGACTCGGGCGATGAGCAGTTCTTC
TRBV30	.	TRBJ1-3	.	CAWSAGNTIYF	TGTGCCTGGAGCGCGGGAAACACCATATATTTT
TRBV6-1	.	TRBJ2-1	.	CASSLTYNEQFF	TGTGCCAGCAGCTTGACCTACAATGAGCAGTTCTTC
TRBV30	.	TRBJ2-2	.	CAWSIGLPGELFF	TGTGCCTGGAGTATAGGGTTGCCCGGGGAGCTGTTTTTT